What follows are 17 T cell receptor beta chains derived from one specimen sequenced in a study of Ad26.COV2.S vaccination and SARS-CoV-2 variants. Measured with immunoSEQ multiplex PCR; TCRdb has only the in-frame clones, and not every one. The sample holds under 150,000 clones; more than 80% are singletons and the top ten take approximately 5%. This sample comprised peripheral blood, obtained after recovery from COVID-19. These receptors were taken from a human donor who had recovered from COVID-19.

This clone turned up a few times. The CDR3 DNA reads as TGTGCCACCCCCGGGACAGGGAGGAAGTCTGGCTACACCTTC. Protein sequence: CATPGTGRKSGYTF. The chain joins TRBV28 to TRBJ1-2; 9 bases match TRBD1. Unmatched junction bases numbered 13, after V lost 10 bases and J lost 7 bases. This CDR3 comprises 14 residues. Germline CDR1 and CDR2: MDHEN and SYDVKM.

With respect to this clone: Compared with germline, one end of the junction differs, possibly owing to a read error. The gene calls are TRBV13 and TRBJ1-2, with TRBD1 matching over 8 bases. From germline, CDR1 is PRHDT and CDR2 FYEKMQ (reference sequence). The CDR3 contains 15 residues. This chain's CDR3 is CASSLGQGAYYGYTF. CDR3 nucleotide sequence: TGTGCCAGCAGTTTAGGGCAGGGGGCATACTATGGCTACACCTTC. Variable domain in full (rest from reference TRBV13 and TRBJ1-2): AAGVIQSPRHLIKEKRETATLKCYPIPRHDTVYWYQQGPGQDPQFLISFYEKMQSDKGSIPDRFSAQQFSDYHSELNMSSLELGDSALYFCASSLGQGAYYGYTFGSGTRLTVV.

The chain is built from TRBV12-5 and TRBJ2-2, with TRBD2 as a possible D gene (6 bases). Germline values: CDR1 LGHNT, CDR2 FRNRAP. The CDR3 spans 17 residues. Between the trimmed V and J ends, which lost 6 bases and 7 bases, there was a span of 24 bases. The CDR3 reads CASGSARRLGMSGELFF. For the CDR3, the DNA is TGTGCTAGTGGCTCCGCGAGGAGACTAGGGATGAGCGGGGAGCTGTTTTTT.

The rearrangement links TRBV7-2 to TRBJ1-6; a possible D gene is TRBD1 (5 bases). V gave up 4 bases and J gave up 9 bases, with 16 bases separating them. The CDR3 extends over 15 amino acids. Per the germline V gene, CDR1 is SGHTA and CDR2 is FQGNSA. The CDR3 sequence: CASSYLGGDGSPLHF. CDR3 sequence (DNA): TGTGCCAGCAGCTACCTCGGAGGGGACGGTTCACCCCTCCACTTT.

This chain joins TRBV6-1 and TRBJ2-3; D is possibly TRBD2 (6 bases). The CDR3 has 14 residues. V shed 2 bases and J shed 3 bases, with 9 bases lying between them. CDR1 and CDR2 from the germline V gene are MNHNS and SASEGT. CDR3: CASSELAGTDTQYF. Written as DNA, the CDR3 is TGTGCCAGCAGTGAACTCGCGGGGACAGATACGCAGTATTTT.

The count of this clone is one. V gene TRBV12-3 or TRBV12-4 combines with J gene TRBJ1-6; 7 bases align to TRBD1. The CDR3 spans 13 residues. The ends lost 6 bases at V and 7 bases at J; junction bases unmatched: 3. DNA of the CDR3: TGTGCCAGCAGGATGGGACAGAATTCACCCCTCCACTTT. It yields the protein CASRMGQNSPLHF.

The chain is built from TRBV7-2 and TRBJ2-7; tentatively, D is TRBD2 (6 bases). Germline assignment: CDR1 SGHTA and CDR2 FQGNSA. The length of the CDR3 is 12 residues. V lost 5 bases and J lost 4, with 9 bases in between. CDR3 residues: CASSPAGYEQYF. Here the CDR3 DNA reads TGTGCCAGCAGCCCCGCGGGGTACGAGCAGTACTTC.

The chain combines TRBV12-3 or TRBV12-4 with TRBJ2-3, with D maybe TRBD1 (5 bases). V lost 3 bases to trimming and J lost 3 bases, with 7 bases between them. The CDR3 is 13 residues long. The CDR3 bases are TGTGCCAGCAGTTTTAGGGGTACAGATACGCAGTATTTT. Its translation: CASSFRGTDTQYF.

The CDR3 nucleotides are TGTGCCAGCAGCTGGGGGGGTGGAGACAATGAGCAGTTCTTC. Encoded protein: CASSWGGGDNEQFF. J is TRBJ2-1 and V is TRBV7-2; TRBD2 aligns across 7 bases. Trimming cost V 4 bases and J 5 bases; bases outside gene matches: 5. Germline CDR1 reads SGHTA; CDR2 reads FQGNSA. There are 14 residues in the CDR3.

CDR3 bases: TGTGCCAGCAGTTACTCGCCCATCTACGAGCAGTACTTC. It yields the protein CASSYSPIYEQYF. This chain uses TRBV12-3 or TRBV12-4 with TRBJ2-7, with D hard to call. V dropped 4 bases and J dropped 3 bases, with 10 bases sitting between them. The CDR3 is made up of 13 amino acids.

The chain couples TRBV7-8 to TRBJ1-6; 9 nucleotides line up with TRBD1. Trimming at V came to 0 bases and at J to 7 bases, leaving 4 bases not matched to a gene. This CDR3 is built from 16 residues. Germline CDR1 and CDR2: SGHVS and FQNEAQ. The CDR3 bases are TGTGCCAGCAGCTTAGCGAGGGGGACAGGGAATTCACCCCTCCACTTT. As protein: CASSLARGTGNSPLHF.

The chain has TRBV24-1 and TRBJ2-3, with 9 bases identical to TRBD2. V shed 4 bases, J shed 5 bases, and the junction held 9 bases outside the gene matches. CDR1 is KGHDR and CDR2 is SFDVKD in the germline V gene. CDR3 size: 16 residues. The CDR3 nucleotides are TGTGCCACCAGTGAACCTAGCGGGGTCTTTGGAGATACGCAGTATTTT. Residues: CATSEPSGVFGDTQYF.

J is TRBJ2-7 and V is TRBV21-1. TRBV21-1 is shown as a pseudogene. The CDR3 totals 14 residues. The DNA of the CDR3 is TGTGCCAGCAGGATAGTGGTGGGTAGGAACGAGCAGTACTTC. Amino acid sequence: CASRIVVGRNEQYF.

V usage is TRBV18 and J usage is TRBJ2-2, with D perhaps matching TRBD1 (6 bases). Germline CDR1 KGHSH, CDR2 LQKENI. V shed 3 bases and J shed 3 bases, with 8 bases lying between them. This CDR3 spans 14 amino acids. The CDR3 DNA follows: TGTGCCAGCTCACCTAACAGGGACACCGGGGAGCTGTTTTTT. Encoded protein: CASSPNRDTGELFF.

The V call is TRBV27, the J call TRBJ1-1, with D unresolved. CDR1 is MNHEY, CDR2 SMNVEV, per germline (reference sequence). With 8 bases removed from V and 2 bases from J, the gap between germline ends came to 9 bases. The CDR3 runs 12 residues. CDR3 region: CASLPNNTEAFF. The CDR3 DNA reads as TGTGCCAGCCTCCCCAACAACACTGAAGCTTTCTTT.

A few counts support this clone. The chain carries TRBV6-2 or TRBV6-3 and TRBJ1-1; possibly TRBD1 for D (6 bases). Trimming stripped 5 bases from V and 5 bases from J, with 15 bases between. Germline CDR1 is MNHEY and CDR2 is SVGEGT. This CDR3 comprises 14 residues. This chain's CDR3 is CASSHYRDSTEAFF. In nucleotides, the CDR3 is TGTGCCAGCAGTCATTACAGGGATTCAACTGAAGCTTTCTTT.

This chain links TRBV24-1 with TRBJ2-2; D remains unclear. The CDR3 covers 15 residues. Germline V gene lookup returns CDR1 KGHDR and CDR2 SFDVKD. Trimming took 4 bases from V and 6 from J, leaving 14 bases between them. The CDR3 loop is CATSDTNRAAGELFF. For the CDR3, the DNA is TGTGCCACCAGTGACACTAACCGGGCGGCCGGGGAGCTGTTTTTT.